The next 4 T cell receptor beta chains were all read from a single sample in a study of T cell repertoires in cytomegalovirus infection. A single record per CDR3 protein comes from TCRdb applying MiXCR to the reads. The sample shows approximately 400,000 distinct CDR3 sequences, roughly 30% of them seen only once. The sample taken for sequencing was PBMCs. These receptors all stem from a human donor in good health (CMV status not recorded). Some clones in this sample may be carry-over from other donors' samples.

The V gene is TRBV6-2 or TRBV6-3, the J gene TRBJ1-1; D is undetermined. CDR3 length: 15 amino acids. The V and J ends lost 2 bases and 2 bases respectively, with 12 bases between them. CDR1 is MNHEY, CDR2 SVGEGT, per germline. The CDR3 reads CASSYPPGVNTEAFF. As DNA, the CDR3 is TGTGCCAGCAGTTACCCCCCAGGAGTTAACACTGAAGCTTTCTTT.

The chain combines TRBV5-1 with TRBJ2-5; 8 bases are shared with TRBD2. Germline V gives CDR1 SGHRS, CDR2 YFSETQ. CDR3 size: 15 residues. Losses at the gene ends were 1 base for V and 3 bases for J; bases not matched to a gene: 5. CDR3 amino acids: CASSLYSGTEETQYF. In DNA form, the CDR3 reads TGCGCCAGCAGCTTGTATAGCGGGACCGAAGAGACCCAGTACTTC. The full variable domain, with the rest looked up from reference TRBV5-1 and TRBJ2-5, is KAGVTQTPRYLIKTRGQQVTLSCSPISGHRSVSWYQQTPGQGLQFLFEYFSETQRNKGNFPGRFSGRQFSNSRSEMNVSTLELGDSALYLCASSLYSGTEETQYFGPGTRLLVL.

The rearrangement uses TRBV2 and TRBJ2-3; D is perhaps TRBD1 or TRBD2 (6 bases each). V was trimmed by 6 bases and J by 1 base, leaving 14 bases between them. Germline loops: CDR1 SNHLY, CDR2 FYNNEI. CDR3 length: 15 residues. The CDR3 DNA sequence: TGTGCCAGCAGAGAAACAGGGACTCGCACAGATACGCAGTATTTT. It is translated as CASRETGTRTDTQYF.

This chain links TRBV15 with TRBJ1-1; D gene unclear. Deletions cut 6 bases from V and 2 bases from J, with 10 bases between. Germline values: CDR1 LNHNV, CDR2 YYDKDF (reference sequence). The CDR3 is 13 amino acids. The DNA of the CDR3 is TGTGCCACCAGGTCACATACCAACACTGAAGCTTTCTTT. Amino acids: CATRSHTNTEAFF.